Listed below are T cell receptor beta chains from one sample, sequenced in a study of T cell clusters in autoimmune cytopenias. Reanalyzing the multiplex PCR reads, TCRdb keeps one entry per CDR3 protein, without DNA. This table holds over 1,400 distinct CDR3 sequences. The sample was also reused in another study, on T cell repertoires in aging, cancer and after chemotherapy.

Sample: peripheral blood. These receptors originate from a human donor in good health. CDR3s include the opening cysteine and the closing phenylalanine or tryptophan. The order of the fields is J gene, clone size, V gene, CDR3 protein. Rows give clone size only sometimes, using once, few, many, or a class for an expanded clone.

>TRBJ2-3|medium-sized|TRBV5-5
CASSRGTSGGSAGRQYF
>TRBJ2-7|medium-sized|TRBV6-1
CASSSISRPDHREQYF
>TRBJ2-1|NA|TRBV2
CASRSTDRVIEQFF
>TRBJ2-5|NA|TRBV27
CASTLSRGETQYF
>TRBJ2-6|medium-sized|TRBV5-1
CASNLEGRSGANVLTF
>TRBJ2-1|medium-sized|TRBV7-9
CASYVGYNEQFF
>TRBJ2-4|NA|TRBV2
CASIGGWNIQYF
>TRBJ1-1|NA|TRBV4-2
CASSQLLHTEAFF
>TRBJ2-7|medium-sized|TRBV7-9
CASSLAYGVAYEQYF
>TRBJ2-1|large|TRBV6-5
CASKGLRTASSYNEQFF
>TRBJ2-1|medium-sized|TRBV18
CASSRTSGGYNEQFF
>TRBJ2-1|NA|TRBV6-5
CASSPTGLEQFF
>TRBJ1-5|medium-sized|TRBV12-3/TRBV12-4
CASSLSGDRGHQPQHF
>TRBJ2-1|NA|TRBV19
CASTDSGLAGGSSSYNEQFF
>TRBJ2-1|NA|TRBV12-3/TRBV12-4
CASSLGYNEQFF
>TRBJ2-7|NA|TRBV28
CASSFSRGSSYEQYF
>TRBJ1-5|medium-sized|TRBV19
CASRASATGNQPQHF
>TRBJ2-3|large|TRBV6-5
CASSSREATDTQYF
>TRBJ2-7|medium-sized|TRBV5-5
CASSSRDGEYEQYF
>TRBJ1-2|medium-sized|TRBV5-6
CASISPKTGLYGYTF
>TRBJ1-2|NA|TRBV4-3
CASSQEVGQTNYGYTF
>TRBJ1-3|large|TRBV19
CASSAWDGGNTIYF
>TRBJ2-3|NA|TRBV5-1
CASSSGDSTDTQYF
>TRBJ2-7|medium-sized|TRBV5-4
CASSQAWNRIEQYF
>TRBJ2-5|NA|TRBV4-1
CASSQGPRRYF
>TRBJ2-1|NA|TRBV9
CASSVQPTGSNEQFF
>TRBJ2-2|medium-sized|TRBV7-9
CASSSSTGELFF
>TRBJ1-5|medium-sized|TRBV20-1
CSASPEQGGNQPQHF
>TRBJ2-3|medium-sized|TRBV18
CASTPTSGRSTDTQYF
>TRBJ1-6|medium-sized|TRBV20-1
CSASTGDIHNSPLHF
>TRBJ2-5|medium-sized|TRBV5-6
CASSLDTGGGASLSETQYF
>TRBJ1-5|NA|TRBV2
CASARTQPQHF
>TRBJ1-3|medium-sized|TRBV18
CASLGSSGNTIYF